Given below is one TCR beta chain in context. The antigen remains undetermined. One junction end disagrees with the germline gene, perhaps due to a read error. The sample comes from a study of T cells in Graves' hyperthyroidism and ophthalmopathy. Study-level results: Most expanded thyroid clonotypes above 0.001 also appeared in blood. The model predicted ophthalmopathy a median around six months before onset.

Subjects aged 18 to 65 presented with newly diagnosed hyperthyroidism of less than 2 months' duration. Orbital computed tomography, thyroid ultrasound, serum thyroxine and TRAb, and clinical symptoms together informed the diagnoses. Regions amplified from RNA transcripts were the TCR beta CDR3 regions. The study used the HTBI primer set for a first-round RT-PCR of the TCR CDR3. TCRdb re-derived calls from the multiplex PCR reads in MiXCR, one entry per CDR3 protein. The sample records about 360,000 distinct CDR3 sequences, approximately 13% being singletons. The material sequenced was blood. This TCR came from a woman under 30 with Graves' hyperthyroidism.

Here the CDR3 DNA reads TGTGCCAGCAGTCCGTACACCGGGGAGCTGTCTTTT. Its translation is CASSPYTGELSF. V and J are TRBV27 and TRBJ2-2; D is perhaps TRBD2 (5 bases). Germline V gives CDR1 MNHEY, CDR2 SMNVEV (reference sequence). The CDR3 spans 12 residues.